The clone carrying this T cell receptor beta chain was counted many times. The sample is drawn from a study of neurological immune-mediated disorders. TCRdb independently ran MiXCR on the 5' RACE reads; one entry per CDR3 protein. There are approximately 36,000 distinct CDR3 sequences in the sample; about 3.2% occur only once, and around 8% lies in the top ten. Time point given: longitudinal time-point 1 (baseline). Trimming took 5 bases from V and 4 from J; bases not matched to a gene: 18. Germline values: CDR1 DFQATT, CDR2 SNEGSKA (reference sequence). CDR3 length: 19 residues. This receptor was obtained from a woman aged 55-69 years with multiple sclerosis. The chain links TRBV20-1 to TRBJ2-3; 13 bases align to TRBD2. The sequencing input was PBMCs. The CDR3 is CSAGPGLAGRLVPADTQYF. As DNA, the CDR3 is TGCAGTGCTGGGCCGGGACTAGCGGGGAGACTAGTTCCGGCAGATACGCAGTATTTT.